The 5 T cell receptor beta chains presented below share a single source sample, sequenced in a study of cytomegalovirus exposure and HLA in healthy donors. Primers for the PCR totalled 60 Vbeta and 13 Jbeta. Using immunoSEQ multiplex PCR, the repertoire was profiled, and TCRdb retains in-frame clones only, with some absent. Among under 200,000 clones listed, around 79% were seen once. Sequenced sample: PBMCs. Every receptor here comes from a female donor in good health and CMV-seronegative.

V is TRBV11-2 and J is TRBJ2-1; TRBD2 is a possible D gene (5 bases). The V gene lost 7 bases and the J gene lost 8 bases, with 21 bases spanning the gap. This CDR3 has 15 residues. The germline CDR1 and CDR2 sequences are SGHAT and FQNNGV. Here the CDR3 DNA reads TGTGCCAGCACCTCTTACTCCCTAGCCATGCATGAGCAGTTCTTC. Encoded protein: CASTSYSLAMHEQFF.

This chain uses TRBV2 with TRBJ1-5; tentatively, D is TRBD1 (5 bases). Germline CDR1 and CDR2: SNHLY and FYNNEI. CDR3 length: 15 amino acids. V shed 2 bases and J shed 4 bases, with 12 bases lying between them. The CDR3 bases are TGTGCCAGCAGTGAACGAGACAGCAATAATCAGCCCCAGCATTTT. As protein: CASSERDSNNQPQHF. Full variable domain (rest looked up from reference TRBV2 and TRBJ1-5): EPEVTQTPSHQVTQMGQEVILRCVPISNHLYFYWYRQILGQKVEFLVSFYNNEISEKSEIFDDQFSVERPDGSNFTLKIRSTKLEDSAMYFCASSERDSNNQPQHFGDGTRLSIL.

The J gene is TRBJ1-2, the V gene TRBV6-1, with D possibly being TRBD1 (5 bases). The CDR3 has 14 residues. The V gene's germline CDR1 is MNHNS and CDR2 SASEGT. With 0 bases removed from V and 7 bases from J, the gap between germline ends came to 12 bases. The CDR3 spells CASSEAVGRGGYTF. The CDR3 DNA reads as TGTGCCAGCAGTGAAGCGGTGGGTAGGGGTGGCTACACCTTC.

This clone has just a few counts. The V gene is TRBV6-4, the J gene TRBJ2-7, with a possible D match to TRBD1 (6 bases). The germline CDR1 and CDR2 sequences are MRHNA and SNTAGT. This CDR3 has 13 amino acids. Trimming left V 5 bases short and J 3 bases short, with 11 bases between. The CDR3 sequence is CASSSGTNYEQYF. CDR3 coding DNA: TGTGCCAGCAGTTCCGGGACAAACTACGAGCAGTACTTC.

The chain is built from TRBV4-3 and TRBJ2-1, with 10 bases fitting TRBD2. Looked up from germline, CDR1 is LGHNA and CDR2 is YSLEER. CDR3 length: 16 amino acids. Trimming at V came to 3 bases and at J to 4 bases, leaving 6 bases not matched to a gene. The CDR3 sequence is CASSQRLAGQYNEQFF. The CDR3 DNA is TGCGCCAGCAGCCAGAGACTAGCGGGCCAATACAATGAGCAGTTCTTC.